This T cell receptor (beta chain) derives from a study of T-cell memory formation after mild COVID-19. Background on the study: Clustering of TCRs was largely donor specific. Study-level results: Clones that contracted from day 15 to 85 had balanced CD4/CD8; later expanders were CD4+ biased.

The CDR3 extends over 14 amino acids. The germline gives CDR1 SQVTM, CDR2 ANQGSEA. With 5 bases removed from V and 2 bases from J, the gap between germline ends came to 15 bases. TCRdb re-called the 5' RACE reads with MiXCR, one entry per CDR3 protein. The sample has about 210,000 distinct CDR3 sequences, roughly a tenth seen once; the top ten hold 2.5% to 3.5%. Comment on this clonotype: Its antigen is unidentified.

The source is a young man who had mild COVID-19 (a few samples of this study predate the infection). Cell type and time point are not known. The chain uses TRBV29-1 and TRBJ1-1; D is uncertain. The sequenced sample was PBMCs or a T cell subset sorted from them (not recorded which). The CDR3 DNA reads TGCAGCGTTAGTATAGGGCTGTCAAACACTGAAGCTTTCTTT. Translated, it gives CSVSIGLSNTEAFF.